The 5 T cell receptor beta chains below all came from one sample that was sequenced in a study of blood T cell repertoires in COVID-19. TCRdb's copy holds only in-frame clones and misses some; the assay was immunoSEQ multiplex PCR. Here the sample spans under 250,000 clones, around 90% being singletons. The sequenced sample was peripheral blood. The receptors come from a man between 25 and 39 years old with COVID-19, enrolled during active disease.

The chain has TRBV6-6 and TRBJ2-1; D not resolved. The CDR3 contains 13 residues. Germline CDR1 and CDR2: MNHNY and SVGAGI (reference sequence). V dropped 9 bases and J dropped 6 bases, with 15 bases sitting between them. CDR3 nucleotides: TGTGCCAGTGCCTCCCAGTCTTCCAATGAGCAGTTCTTC. Its protein is CASASQSSNEQFF.

The chain employs TRBV5-1 and TRBJ1-2; D might be TRBD1 (5 bases). The CDR3 length is 14 residues. Germline lookup yields CDR1 SGHRS and CDR2 YFSETQ. The ends were cut back, 0 bases at V and 7 bases at J, with 13 bases in the middle. The CDR3 sequence: CASSLDQGQAGYTF. The CDR3 DNA reads TGCGCCAGCAGCTTGGACCAGGGCCAGGCTGGCTACACCTTC.

J is TRBJ2-2 and V is TRBV24-1; 10 bases fit TRBD1. The CDR3 runs to 18 residues. The trim removed 3 bases at V and 5 bases at J, leaving 11 bases unmatched. Germline CDR1 KGHDR, CDR2 SFDVKD. The CDR3 region is CATSDTIAGTGATGELFF. The CDR3 DNA sequence: TGTGCCACCAGTGATACGATTGCCGGGACAGGGGCTACCGGGGAGCTGTTTTTT.

The V and J genes are TRBV6-5 and TRBJ1-2; D is unclear. The CDR3 sequence is 15 residues long. Per the germline V gene, CDR1 is MNHEY and CDR2 is SVGAGI. Trimming left V 0 bases short and J 3 bases short, with 11 bases between. CDR3 amino acids: CASSYSHGDDYGYTF. The DNA for the CDR3 is TGTGCCAGCAGTTACTCCCACGGGGATGACTATGGCTACACCTTC.

V and J are TRBV5-4 and TRBJ2-5, with 13 nucleotides matching TRBD2. After removal of 0 bases from V and 5 bases from J, the junction contained 4 bases not matched to a gene. The CDR3 has 16 residues. Germline V gives CDR1 SGHNT, CDR2 YYREEE (reference sequence). CDR3 amino acids: CASSLAGTSGVETQYF. Written as DNA, the CDR3 is TGTGCCAGCAGCTTGGCCGGGACTAGCGGGGTTGAGACCCAGTACTTC.